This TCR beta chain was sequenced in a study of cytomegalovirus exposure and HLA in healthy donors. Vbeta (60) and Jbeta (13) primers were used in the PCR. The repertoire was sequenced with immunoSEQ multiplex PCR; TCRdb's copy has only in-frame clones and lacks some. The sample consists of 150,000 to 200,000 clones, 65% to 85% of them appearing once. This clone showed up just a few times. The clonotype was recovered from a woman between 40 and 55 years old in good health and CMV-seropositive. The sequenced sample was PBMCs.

CDR3 nucleotides: TGTGCCAGCAGCCACAGGGATTTTCTTCAGCCCCAGCATTTT. Translation gives CASSHRDFLQPQHF. The J gene is TRBJ1-5, the V gene TRBV7-8; tentatively, D is TRBD1 (6 bases). Germline assignment: CDR1 SGHVS and CDR2 FQNEAQ. There are 14 residues in the CDR3. Trimming left V 5 bases short and J 6 bases short, with 14 bases between.